This T cell receptor beta chain was obtained from a study of blood T cell repertoires in COVID-19. Data came from immunoSEQ multiplex PCR; TCRdb stores just in-frame clones and leaves some out. The data contain more than 60,000 clones, 90% of them singletons. The length of the CDR3 is 13 residues. Deletions cut 2 bases from V and 4 bases from J, with 9 bases between. CDR1 and CDR2 from the germline V gene are LGHDT and YNNKEL (reference sequence). V gene TRBV3-1 (or the pseudogene TRBV3-2) combines with J gene TRBJ2-7; D unresolved. The sequence was obtained from a woman aged 80 or over with active or convalescent COVID-19. The sequenced material came from peripheral blood. DNA of the CDR3: TGTGCCAGCAGCCAATATCAGGATTACGAGCAGTACTTC. The encoded protein is CASSQYQDYEQYF.